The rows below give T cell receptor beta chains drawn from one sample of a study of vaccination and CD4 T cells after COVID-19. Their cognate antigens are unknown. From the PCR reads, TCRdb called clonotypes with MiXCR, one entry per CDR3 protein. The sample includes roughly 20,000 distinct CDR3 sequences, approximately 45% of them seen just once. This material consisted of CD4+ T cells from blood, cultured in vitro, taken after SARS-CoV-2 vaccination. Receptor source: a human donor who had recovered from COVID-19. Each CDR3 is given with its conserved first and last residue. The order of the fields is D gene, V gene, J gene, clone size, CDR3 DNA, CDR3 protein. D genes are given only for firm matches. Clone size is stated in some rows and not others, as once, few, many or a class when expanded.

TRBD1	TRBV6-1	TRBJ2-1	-	TGTGCCAGCAGTGATCGGGACAGGGCAAATCAGTTCTTC	CASSDRDRANQFF
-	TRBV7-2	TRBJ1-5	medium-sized	TGTGCCAGCAGCCCCCAGGGTAGCAATCAGCCCCAGCATTTT	CASSPQGSNQPQHF
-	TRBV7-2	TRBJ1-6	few	TGTGCCAGCAGCTTATATCTCTCTCTTGATTCACCCCTCCACTTT	CASSLYLSLDSPLHF
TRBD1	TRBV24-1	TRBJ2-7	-	TGTGCCACCAGTGATTGGAGTTCCGGGACAGGTGGCACCGAGCAGTACTTC	CATSDWSSGTGGTEQYF
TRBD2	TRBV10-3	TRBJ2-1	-	TGTGCCATCAGTGATGGGGCGGGGACTAGCGGGAGGGCCCCGTTCTTC	CAISDGAGTSGRAPFF
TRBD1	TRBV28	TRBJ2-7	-	TGTGCCACCGGAAAAGGACAGGGAATCGAGCAGTACTTC	CATGKGQGIEQYF
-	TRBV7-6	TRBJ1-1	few	TGTGCCAGCAGCTTAGAAGCTAGGGGCGGGAACACTGAAGCTTTCTTT	CASSLEARGGNTEAFF
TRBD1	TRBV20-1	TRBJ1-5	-	TGCAGTGCTCATGGACAGGTCAATCAGCCCCAGCATTTT	CSAHGQVNQPQHF
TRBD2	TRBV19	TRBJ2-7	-	TGTGCCAGTAGCCTACTAGCGGGAGCCTCCTACGAGCAGTACTTC	CASSLLAGASYEQYF
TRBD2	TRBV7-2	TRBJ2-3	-	TGTGCCAGCAGCTCCTTAGCGGGGGGAGGCACAGATACGCAGTATTTT	CASSSLAGGGTDTQYF
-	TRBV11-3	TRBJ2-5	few	TGTGCCAGCAGCTTAGGGTCAGGCTCTGGAGAGACCCAGTACTTC	CASSLGSGSGETQYF
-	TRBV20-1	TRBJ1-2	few	TGCAGTGCTAGGAGGACAGAGGAAGCTGGCTACACCTTC	CSARRTEEAGYTF
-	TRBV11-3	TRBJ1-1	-	TGTGCCAGCAGCTTAGTATTAGGGCAAAACACTGAAGCTTTCTTT	CASSLVLGQNTEAFF
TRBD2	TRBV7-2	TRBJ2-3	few	TGTGCCAGCAGGCTAGGGCTAGCGGGAGTAGATACGCAGTATTTT	CASRLGLAGVDTQYF
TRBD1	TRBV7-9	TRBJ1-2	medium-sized	TGTGCCAGCAGCCCACGGACAGGGAACTATGGCTACACCTTC	CASSPRTGNYGYTF
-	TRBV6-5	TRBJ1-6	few	TGTGCCAGCAGTTATAGGGTCGAGGGGCCCGGTTCACCCCTCCACTTT	CASSYRVEGPGSPLHF
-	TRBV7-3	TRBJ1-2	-	TGTGCCAGCAGCTTAGTTCCCTATGGCTACACCTTC	CASSLVPYGYTF
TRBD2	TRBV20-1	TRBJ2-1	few	TGCACCTCAGAAAGGGGACTAGCGGGGTACAATGAGCAGTTCTTC	CTSERGLAGYNEQFF
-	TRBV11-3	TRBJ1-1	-	TGTGCCAGCAGCTTAGCTGGGGTGGGAACTGAAGCTTTCTTT	CASSLAGVGTEAFF
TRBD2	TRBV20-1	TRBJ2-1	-	TGCAGTGCTAGTGGGCTAGCGGGGGGCAATGAGCAGTTCTTC	CSASGLAGGNEQFF
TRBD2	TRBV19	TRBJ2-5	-	TGTGCCAGTAGTATAAGGGTAGCGGGTACGCGCGGAGAGACCCAGTACTTC	CASSIRVAGTRGETQYF
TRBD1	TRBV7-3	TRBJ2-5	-	TGTGCCAGCAGCTTAACAGCCTCCGGGACAGGGCTCAAAGAGACCCAGTACTTC	CASSLTASGTGLKETQYF
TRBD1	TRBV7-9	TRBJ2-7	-	TGTGCCAGCAGCTTAGGTGCCGGACAGGGGAGGATCGAGCAGTACTTC	CASSLGAGQGRIEQYF
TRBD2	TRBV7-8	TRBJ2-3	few	TGTGCCAGCGGCCCGGGACTAGCGGGGACAGATACGCAGTATTTT	CASGPGLAGTDTQYF
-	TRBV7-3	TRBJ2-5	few	TGTGCCAGCAGCTTAGACGGGAGCAGGGAGACCCAGTACTTC	CASSLDGSRETQYF
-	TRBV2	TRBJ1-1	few	TGTGCCAGCACCCGGGCGGACACTGAAGCTTTCTTT	CASTRADTEAFF
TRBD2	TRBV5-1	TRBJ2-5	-	TGCGCCAGCAGCCTAAGACTAGCGGGAGGACAGGAGACCCAGTACTTC	CASSLRLAGGQETQYF
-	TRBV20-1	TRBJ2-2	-	TGCAGTGTTTCGTCGGGCGGGGAGCTGTTTTTT	CSVSSGGELFF
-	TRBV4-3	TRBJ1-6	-	TGCGCCAGCAGCCAAGAGGGGGCTCCTTCTTCACCCCTCCACTTT	CASSQEGAPSSPLHF
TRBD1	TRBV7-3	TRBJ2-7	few	TGTGCCAGCAGCCACCGGGACAGGGGACACGAGCAGTACTTC	CASSHRDRGHEQYF
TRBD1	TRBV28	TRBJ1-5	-	TGTGCCAGCGAGGACAGGATTAATCAGCCCCAGCATTTT	CASEDRINQPQHF
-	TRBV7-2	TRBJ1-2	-	TGTGCCAGCACCCCACCTACGGGCGGGAACTATGGCTACACCTTC	CASTPPTGGNYGYTF
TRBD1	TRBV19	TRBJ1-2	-	TGTGCCAGTAGTACGACAGGGGGGGACTATGGCTACACCTTC	CASSTTGGDYGYTF
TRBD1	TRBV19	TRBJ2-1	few	TGTGCCAGTAGTCCGGACAGGAGCTCCTACAATGAGCAGTTCTTC	CASSPDRSSYNEQFF
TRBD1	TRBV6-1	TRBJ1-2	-	TGTGCCAGCAGTGAAGGACAGGGGGCCGTCTATGGCTACACCTTC	CASSEGQGAVYGYTF
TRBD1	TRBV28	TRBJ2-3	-	TGTGCCAGCAGACGGACAGGGGGAGGGGATACGCAGTATTTT	CASRRTGGGDTQYF
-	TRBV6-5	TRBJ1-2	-	TGTGCCAGTAGTTACTCGAGGTCGCAGGATGGCTACACCTTC	CASSYSRSQDGYTF